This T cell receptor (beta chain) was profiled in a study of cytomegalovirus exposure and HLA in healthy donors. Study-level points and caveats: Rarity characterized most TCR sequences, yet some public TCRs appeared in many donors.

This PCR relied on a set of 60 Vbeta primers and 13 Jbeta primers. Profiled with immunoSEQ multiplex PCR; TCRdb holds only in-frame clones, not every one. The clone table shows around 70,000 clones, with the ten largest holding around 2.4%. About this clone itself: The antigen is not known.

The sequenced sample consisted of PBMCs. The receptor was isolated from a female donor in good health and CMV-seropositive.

CDR3 sequence reads: CASSLVGQGARTEAFF. As DNA, the CDR3 is TGTGCCAGCAGCTTAGTTGGACAGGGGGCGAGGACTGAAGCTTTCTTT. The chain links TRBV7-2 to TRBJ1-1; TRBD1 agrees at 11 bases. With 1 base clipped from V and 5 bases from J, the junction kept 6 bases outside the gene matches. The CDR3 has 16 amino acids. CDR1 SGHTA and CDR2 FQGNSA come from the germline V gene.